These 30 T cell receptor beta chains were all obtained from the same sample, sequenced in a study of cytomegalovirus exposure and HLA in healthy donors. Vbeta (60) and Jbeta (13) primers were used in the PCR. Assay: immunoSEQ multiplex PCR; the TCRdb copy retains only in-frame clones and omits some. This table has 95,000 to 150,000 clones, around 82% appearing once. Sequenced: PBMCs. All receptors come from a young man in good health and CMV-seropositive.

The chain couples TRBV18 to TRBJ2-3; no clear D. The CDR3 totals 13 residues. V was shortened by 3 bases and J by 5 bases, with 9 bases between the two germline ends. Germline CDR1 is KGHSH and CDR2 is LQKENI. CDR3 in DNA: TGTGCCAGCTCACCTACCTCGGGAGATACGCAGTATTTT. This codes for CASSPTSGDTQYF.

V usage is TRBV15 and J usage is TRBJ1-5; perhaps TRBD1 as D (6 bases). The germline CDR1 and CDR2 sequences are LNHNV and YYDKDF (reference sequence). The CDR3 has 15 amino acids. V gave up 4 bases and J gave up 7 bases, with 17 bases separating them. The DNA of the CDR3 is TGTGCCACCAGCACACCTAGGGGGTATGGACAGCCCCAGCATTTT. Translating it yields CATSTPRGYGQPQHF.

The chain is built from TRBV5-4 and TRBJ2-4, with 7 bases matching TRBD2. V lost 8 bases to trimming and J lost 6 bases; unmatched junction nucleotides: 8. The germline V gene has CDR1 SGHNT and CDR2 YYREEE (reference sequence). The CDR3 spans 13 residues. The CDR3 protein is CASRGGDGNIQYF. In DNA form, the CDR3 reads TGTGCCAGTAGGGGAGGGGACGGAAACATTCAGTACTTC.

The chain is built from TRBV29-1 and TRBJ1-3; D remains ambiguous. Deletions cut 4 bases from V and 4 bases from J, with 20 bases between. Germline assignment: CDR1 SQVTM and CDR2 ANQGSEA. The CDR3 runs 16 residues. The CDR3 loop is CSVVGTLDSRGNTIYF. As DNA, the CDR3 is TGCAGCGTTGTTGGAACTCTGGACTCGAGAGGAAACACCATATATTTT.

V usage is TRBV7-6 and J usage is TRBJ2-1; tentative D call: TRBD1 (6 bases). The CDR3 length is 15 residues. V was trimmed by 1 base and J by 4 bases, leaving 11 bases between them. CDR1 is SGHVS and CDR2 is FNYEAQ in the germline V gene. The CDR3 DNA reads TGTGCCAGCAGCTTAGAAGACAGGTCGTACAATGAGCAGTTCTTC. Its protein product is CASSLEDRSYNEQFF. The entire variable domain, with the rest obtained from reference TRBV7-6 and TRBJ2-1, is as follows: GAGVSQSPRYKVTKRGQDVALRCDPISGHVSLYWYRQALGQGPEFLTYFNYEAQQDKSGLPNDRFSAERPEGSISTLTIQRTEQRDSAMYRCASSLEDRSYNEQFFGPGTRLTVL.

V and J are TRBV10-1 and TRBJ2-2; 10 bases fit TRBD2. Germline V CDR1 and CDR2: WNHNN, SYGVQD (reference sequence). There are 18 residues in the CDR3. After removal of 2 bases from V and 3 bases from J, the junction contained 9 bases not matched to a gene. The CDR3: CASSEKVAGGLDTGELFF. DNA of the CDR3: TGCGCCAGCAGTGAGAAGGTAGCGGGAGGTTTAGACACCGGGGAGCTGTTTTTT.

This chain joins TRBV5-4 and TRBJ2-1; D uncertain. The V gene lost 4 bases and the J gene lost 7 bases, with 12 bases spanning the gap. CDR1 and CDR2 (germline): SGHNT, YYREEE (reference sequence). The CDR3 extends over 13 amino acids. CDR3: CASSRTQVNEQFF. The CDR3 DNA follows: TGTGCCAGCAGCCGTACCCAGGTTAATGAGCAGTTCTTC.

The CDR3 DNA sequence: TGTGCCAGCAGTTCTCTAATAGGGGGACCCTCGGTTGGGACTGAAGCTTTCTTT. Encoded protein: CASSSLIGGPSVGTEAFF. The V call is TRBV27, the J call TRBJ1-1; weak D call: TRBD1 (6 bases). Germline CDR1 is MNHEY and CDR2 is SMNVEV (reference sequence). V lost 4 bases and J lost 5, with 26 bases in between. CDR3 length equals 18 residues.

The chain joins TRBV11-2 to TRBJ2-1; possible D gene TRBD2, 6 bases. The V gene lost 1 base and the J gene lost 7 bases, with 8 bases spanning the gap. Germline V gene data show CDR1 as SGHAT and CDR2 as FQNNGV. The CDR3 runs to 13 residues. The CDR3 sequence: CASSLAGVNEQFF. CDR3 DNA: TGTGCCAGCAGCTTAGCGGGAGTAAATGAGCAGTTCTTC.

V and J are TRBV27 and TRBJ2-7, with D perhaps matching TRBD1 (7 bases). The CDR3 has 13 residues. Germline CDR1 MNHEY, CDR2 SMNVEV (reference sequence). V lost 8 bases to trimming and J lost 9 bases, with 20 bases between them. The CDR3 DNA follows: TGTGCCAGCTGGACAGGACTATCGAGCAGGCAGTACTTC. This encodes CASWTGLSSRQYF.

CDR3 nucleotides: TGTGCCAGCAGTGAATTGGGACAGGGCCTCTATGGCTACACCTTC. Translating it yields CASSELGQGLYGYTF. This chain links TRBV6-1 with TRBJ1-2, with TRBD1 matching over 9 bases. This CDR3 has 15 residues. Losses at the gene ends were 2 bases for V and 4 bases for J; bases not matched to a gene: 5. Per germline, CDR1 MNHNS and CDR2 SASEGT.

The chain recombines TRBV5-1 with TRBJ2-1; D possibly corresponds to TRBD2 (5 bases). V dropped 7 bases and J dropped 0 bases, with 14 bases sitting between them. The CDR3 spans 15 residues. The germline CDR1 and CDR2 sequences are SGHRS and YFSETQ. CDR3 in DNA: TGCGCCAGCGGGGAGACTGATCTCTCCTACAATGAGCAGTTCTTC. The encoded protein is CASGETDLSYNEQFF.

This clone occurred a few times. The genes are TRBV5-6 and TRBJ2-7; 9 positions agree with TRBD1. The CDR3 extends over 15 amino acids. V gave up 4 bases and J gave up 2 bases; unmatched junction bases: 7. Looked up from germline, CDR1 is SGHDT and CDR2 is YYEEEE. CDR3 bases: TGTGCCAGCAGCACCCCCGGGACAGGGCCCTACGAGCAGTACTTC. Its protein is CASSTPGTGPYEQYF.

The chain carries TRBV4-1 and TRBJ1-2, with D maybe TRBD1 (6 bases). The CDR3 totals 16 residues. V lost 4 bases to trimming and J lost 8 bases, with 23 bases between them. Germline CDR1 and CDR2: MGHRA and YSYEKL. CDR3 loop: CASSLRQVDVLRGYTF. CDR3 DNA sequence: TGCGCCAGCAGCCTCCGACAGGTCGACGTATTGAGGGGCTACACCTTC.

This chain connects TRBV2 to TRBJ2-5; no definite D call. The CDR3 is 13 residues long. Germline CDR1 is SNHLY and CDR2 is FYNNEI. V was cut by 7 bases and J by 1 base, with 10 bases left in between. The CDR3: CASIRGSQETQYF. The CDR3 nucleotides read TGTGCCAGCATTAGAGGAAGCCAAGAGACCCAGTACTTC.

This clone was found a few times. The same CDR3 is also encoded by other DNA sequences in this sample. The V and J genes are TRBV7-6 and TRBJ2-1; D perhaps matches TRBD2 (5 bases). V was cut by 2 bases and J by 0 bases, with 5 bases left in between. This CDR3 is built from 14 residues. In germline, CDR1 is SGHVS, CDR2 FNYEAQ. CDR3 in amino acids: CASSLTSSYNEQFF. The DNA of the CDR3 is TGTGCCAGCAGCTTAACTAGCTCCTACAATGAGCAGTTCTTC.

V is TRBV27 and J is TRBJ2-5, with 7 bases lining up with TRBD2. The CDR3 covers 12 residues. Per germline, CDR1 MNHEY and CDR2 SMNVEV (reference sequence). Losses at the gene ends were 3 bases for V and 5 bases for J; bases not matched to a gene: 0. The CDR3: CASSFGGETQYF. In DNA form, the CDR3 reads TGTGCCAGCAGTTTCGGGGGGGAGACCCAGTACTTC.

The J gene is TRBJ2-7, the V gene TRBV7-2; tentatively, D is TRBD2 (5 bases). Trimming left V 7 bases short and J 6 bases short, with 19 bases between. CDR1 and CDR2 from the germline V gene are SGHTA and FQGNSA. This CDR3 spans 14 amino acids. CDR3 in amino acids: CASNLGSNWGEQYF. CDR3 DNA sequence: TGTGCCAGCAACTTGGGGAGTAATTGGGGCGAGCAGTACTTC.

With regard to this clone: Other DNA sequences in the sample encode the same CDR3. This chain links TRBV19 with TRBJ1-1, with D unclear. The germline V gene encodes CDR1 LNHDA and CDR2 SQIVND (reference sequence). Trimming removed 5 bases from V and 0 bases from J, with 7 bases in between. There are 13 residues in the CDR3. CDR3 sequence: CASSRVMNTEAFF. The CDR3 DNA is TGTGCCAGTAGTCGGGTTATGAACACTGAAGCTTTCTTT.

The genes are TRBV5-4 and TRBJ1-1; D is undetermined. Per the germline V gene, CDR1 is SGHNT and CDR2 is YYREEE (reference sequence). Between the trimmed V and J ends, which lost 3 bases and 5 bases, there was a span of 8 bases. This CDR3 has 12 residues. CDR3 sequence reads: CASSYFSTEAFF. Here the CDR3 DNA reads TGTGCCAGCAGCTACTTTTCGACTGAAGCTTTCTTT.

This chain links TRBV5-8 with TRBJ1-2; D gene uncertain. The CDR3 is made up of 13 amino acids. Trimming removed 0 bases from V and 3 bases from J, with 6 bases in between. Germline V gene data show CDR1 as SGHTS and CDR2 as YDEGEE. CDR3 sequence (DNA): TGTGCCAGCAGCTTGGGCGGGTACTATGGCTACACCTTC. Translated, it gives CASSLGGYYGYTF.

The chain joins TRBV15 to TRBJ2-1; D is uncertain. CDR3 length: 17 amino acids. Trimming removed 0 bases from V and 0 bases from J, with 12 bases in between. Germline V gene sequence: CDR1 LNHNV, CDR2 YYDKDF (reference sequence). The CDR3 region has the DNA TGTGCCACCAGCAGAGATCTTCCAGGAAGCTCCTACAATGAGCAGTTCTTC. This encodes CATSRDLPGSSYNEQFF.

This clone came up once. The same CDR3 can be traced to other DNA sequences in this sample. The chain has TRBV6-5 and TRBJ1-2; D ambiguous. The CDR3 sequence is 14 residues long. Per the germline V gene, CDR1 is MNHEY and CDR2 is SVGAGI. Trimming shortened V by 0 bases and J by 1 base, and 6 bases separated the two germline ends. CDR3 in amino acids: CASSYSTGNYGYTF. Here the CDR3 DNA reads TGTGCCAGCAGTTACTCGACGGGTAACTATGGCTACACCTTC.

The CDR3 sequence: CAISESRIGQNNYNEQFF. The DNA of the CDR3 is TGTGCCATCAGTGAGAGCCGAATAGGACAGAACAACTACAATGAGCAGTTCTTC. The rearrangement uses TRBV10-3 and TRBJ2-1; a weak D match, TRBD1 (6 bases). In germline, CDR1 is ENHRY, CDR2 SYGVKD. CDR3 size: 18 residues. Trimming shortened V by 2 bases and J by 3 bases, and 20 bases separated the two germline ends.

The rearrangement links TRBV18 to TRBJ1-4; D remains ambiguous. Deletions cut 1 base from V and 4 bases from J, with 10 bases between. The CDR3 extends over 15 amino acids. Germline CDR1 reads KGHSH; CDR2 reads LQKENI. The CDR3 spells CASSPRGTGNEKLFF. DNA for the CDR3: TGTGCCAGCTCACCACGAGGCACGGGTAATGAAAAACTGTTTTTT.

The chain links TRBV4-1 to TRBJ2-3; 7 nucleotides match TRBD1. The CDR3 covers 17 residues. V was pared by 3 bases and J by 2 bases, with 11 bases of the junction left unmatched. Germline V gene data show CDR1 as MGHRA and CDR2 as YSYEKL. This CDR3 reads CASSQFQGESSTDTQYF. CDR3 nucleotides: TGCGCCAGCAGCCAGTTCCAGGGGGAGTCCTCCACAGATACGCAGTATTTT.

The chain recombines TRBV9 with TRBJ1-4, with a weak D call TRBD1 (5 bases). The CDR3 has 14 residues. V was trimmed by 0 bases and J by 4 bases, leaving 7 bases between them. Per the germline V gene, CDR1 is SGDLS and CDR2 is YYNGEE. CDR3 bases: TGTGCCAGCAGCGTAGGACAGAGTAATGAAAAACTGTTTTTT. Encoded protein: CASSVGQSNEKLFF.

This rearrangement joins TRBV19 to TRBJ1-4, with D perhaps TRBD1 (5 bases). Trimming shortened V by 9 bases and J by 6 bases, and 14 bases separated the two germline ends. Germline V lookup: CDR1 LNHDA, CDR2 SQIVND (reference sequence). The length of the CDR3 is 13 residues. CDR3 amino acids: CASNDRRDEKLFF. In DNA, the CDR3 is TGTGCCAGCAACGACAGACGCGATGAAAAACTGTTTTTT.

The chain couples TRBV7-9 to TRBJ2-3; a possible D gene is TRBD2 (5 bases). The length of the CDR3 is 15 residues. Germline CDR1 SEHNR, CDR2 FQNEAQ (reference sequence). The V and J ends lost 1 base and 1 base respectively, with 9 bases between them. This CDR3 reads CASSLGGLGTDTQYF. The CDR3 nucleotides read TGTGCCAGCAGCTTAGGAGGGCTTGGCACAGATACGCAGTATTTT.

DNA for the CDR3: TGCGCCAGCAGCCCAGGGGTCCCGGGACTAGCGGGAGGGCGTAATGAGCAGTTCTTC. The encoded protein is CASSPGVPGLAGGRNEQFF. The chain employs TRBV5-1 and TRBJ2-1, with TRBD2 identical over 16 bases. V lost 4 bases, J lost 7 bases, and 14 bases stayed unmatched. Germline CDR1 reads SGHRS; CDR2 reads YFSETQ. This CDR3 comprises 19 residues.